A selection of T cell receptor beta chains follows, all from one sample in a study of cytomegalovirus exposure and HLA in healthy donors. Profiled with immunoSEQ multiplex PCR; TCRdb holds only in-frame clones, not every one. The table lists approximately 150,000 clones, about 80% of them singletons. The sample taken for sequencing was PBMCs. The receptors come from a male donor in good health and CMV-seronegative. Each CDR3 is given with its conserved first and last residue. D genes are given only for firm matches. Clone size appears in some rows only: once, few, many, or a class for an expanded clone.

d_gene | j_gene | v_gene | abundance | CDR3nt | CDR3aa
TRBD1 | TRBJ1-2 | TRBV7-3 | . | TGTGCCAGCAGCTTGGGACAGGGCATAGGCTACACCTTC | CASSLGQGIGYTF
TRBD1 | TRBJ2-4 | TRBV7-2 | . | TGTGCCAGCAATTCCGGACAGGGCGCCAAAAACATTCAGTACTTC | CASNSGQGAKNIQYF
TRBD2 | TRBJ2-3 | TRBV29-1 | . | TGCAGCGGACTAGCGGGGGGCACAGATACGCAGTATTTT | CSGLAGGTDTQYF
. | TRBJ1-1 | TRBV7-8 | . | TGTGCCAGCAGCTTTAGCGGCGGGGACACTGAAGCTTTCTTT | CASSFSGGDTEAFF
TRBD1 | TRBJ1-1 | TRBV2 | . | TGTGCCAGCGGTTCGGCAGGGGGTGTGAACACTGAAGCTTTCTTT | CASGSAGGVNTEAFF
. | TRBJ2-7 | TRBV10-3 | . | TGTGCCATCCAGGACTCCTACGAGCAGTACTTC | CAIQDSYEQYF
. | TRBJ2-7 | TRBV5-1 | . | TGCGCCAGCAGCTTGGTTCCGGTCGCCCCCTACGAGCAGTACTTC | CASSLVPVAPYEQYF
. | TRBJ2-7 | TRBV5-6 | . | TGTGCCAGCAGCTTGGGGCTCGAGCAGTACTTC | CASSLGLEQYF
. | TRBJ1-2 | TRBV7-9 | . | TGTGCCAGCAGTCGGGACAACCATGGCTACACCTTC | CASSRDNHGYTF
. | TRBJ2-3 | TRBV19 | few | TGTGCCAGTAGTATGAATGGTGGGAGGGATACGCAGTATTTT | CASSMNGGRDTQYF
. | TRBJ2-3 | TRBV9 | . | TGTGCCAGCAGCGTAGGGCGAGGGTCGGGAGATACGCAGTATTTT | CASSVGRGSGDTQYF
. | TRBJ2-1 | TRBV4-1 | . | TGCGCCAGCAGCCAGTTCTTGACTCCCACACAAGTGTACAATGAGCAGTTCTTC | CASSQFLTPTQVYNEQFF
TRBD1 | TRBJ2-1 | TRBV30 | once | TGTGCCTGGGGTGGGACAGTCACATACAATGAGCAGTTCTTC | CAWGGTVTYNEQFF
. | TRBJ1-3 | TRBV7-9 | . | TGTGCCAGCAGCTTAGTTAGGCAGGTCTCTGGAAACACCATATATTTT | CASSLVRQVSGNTIYF
TRBD2 | TRBJ2-3 | TRBV5-1 | . | TGCGCCAGCAGCCCCCCCCACGGGGGGGGCACAGATACGCAGTATTTT | CASSPPHGGGTDTQYF
. | TRBJ2-7 | TRBV19 | . | TGTGCCAGTAGTATCGTCGGGGGCGGCGGGGGTATAGGCTACGAGCAGTACTTC | CASSIVGGGGGIGYEQYF
TRBD1 | TRBJ1-2 | TRBV10-3 | . | TGTGCCATCAGTACCGGGACAGGGCTTTTACCCGGTAATGGCTACACCTTC | CAISTGTGLLPGNGYTF
. | TRBJ1-2 | TRBV7-9 | . | TGTGCCAGCAGCTTAGCGCGGAGTAACTATGGCTACACCTTC | CASSLARSNYGYTF
TRBD1 | TRBJ2-7 | TRBV7-3 | . | TGTGCCAGCAGCGCAGGGACAGGCGGCTCCTACGAGCAGTACTTC | CASSAGTGGSYEQYF
. | TRBJ1-1 | TRBV19 | . | TGTGCCAGTAGTATGATGGGGTTGGGTCGACAGAACACGGAAGCTTTCTTT | CASSMMGLGRQNTEAFF
. | TRBJ2-6 | TRBV6-6 | . | TGTGCCAGCATTTATACTGGGGCCAACGTCCTGACTTTC | CASIYTGANVLTF
. | TRBJ1-4 | TRBV19 | few | TGTGCCAGTAGTCCGGACGGACTGATTAGCAAAAAACTGTTTTTT | CASSPDGLISKKLFF
TRBD1 | TRBJ1-1 | TRBV18 | . | TGTGCCAGCTCACCGGGACAGTCAGGGACGGGTACTGAAGCTTTCTTT | CASSPGQSGTGTEAFF
TRBD2 | TRBJ2-1 | TRBV5-6 | . | TGTGCCAGCAGCTTGGAACGGACTAGCGGACTATACAATGAGCAGTTCTTC | CASSLERTSGLYNEQFF
TRBD2 | TRBJ2-3 | TRBV9 | . | TGTGCCAGCAGCGGAGCGGGAGGAGGTGGCACAGATACGCAGTATTTT | CASSGAGGGGTDTQYF
TRBD1 | TRBJ2-3 | TRBV7-9 | . | TGTGCCAGCAGCCAGGGACAGGGGGCCCTTAGCACAGATACGCAGTATTTT | CASSQGQGALSTDTQYF
. | TRBJ2-7 | TRBV15 | . | TGTGCCACCAGCAGAGATGGGGGCCTCTACGAGCAGTACTTC | CATSRDGGLYEQYF
TRBD1 | TRBJ1-2 | TRBV6-5 | few | TGTGCCAGCAGTTACTCCCAGGGGGCGACCTATGGCTACACCTTC | CASSYSQGATYGYTF
. | TRBJ2-1 | TRBV10-3 | once | TGTGCCATCAGTGACTTAGGGGTTGAGCAGTTCTTC | CAISDLGVEQFF
. | TRBJ1-1 | TRBV7-6 | . | TGTGCCAGCAGCCAACAGGAAGGCGGTGAAGCTTTCTTT | CASSQQEGGEAFF
. | TRBJ1-2 | TRBV9 | . | TGTGCCAGCAGCGTAGGGGGAGGGGACTATGGCTACACCTTC | CASSVGGGDYGYTF
. | TRBJ2-7 | TRBV30 | . | TGTGCCTGGACGCTCGACAGAGGCGAGCAGTACTTC | CAWTLDRGEQYF
TRBD2 | TRBJ2-7 | TRBV9 | once | TGTGCCAGCAGCACGACTAGCGGGCGCCCTTGTTACGAGCAGTACTTC | CASSTTSGRPCYEQYF
. | TRBJ2-7 | TRBV29-1 | . | TGCAGCGCTGCCCCAGGCCCTGGTAACGAGCAGTACTTC | CSAAPGPGNEQYF
. | TRBJ1-1 | TRBV19 | . | TGTGCCAGTAGTCCCATTGGGGGGTTGAACACTGAAGCTTTCTTT | CASSPIGGLNTEAFF
. | TRBJ1-4 | TRBV29-1 | . | TGCAGCGTGACATCAGGTTACGGGGGTGAAAAACTGTTTTTT | CSVTSGYGGEKLFF
. | TRBJ2-5 | TRBV7-9 | . | TGTTCCAGCAGCCGAGGGGAGACCCAGTACTTC | CSSSRGETQYF
. | TRBJ1-5 | TRBV21-1 | once | TGTGCCAGCAGCAAAGGACAGGGGGGCGGACAGCCCCAGCATTTT | CASSKGQGGGQPQHF
. | TRBJ2-5 | TRBV11-1 | . | TGTGCCAGCAGCGCGACTATGTACCAAGAGACCCAGTACTTC | CASSATMYQETQYF
. | TRBJ2-2 | TRBV7-9 | few | TGTGCCAGCAGCTTAGGGCAGGCGAACACCGGGGAGCTGTTTTTT | CASSLGQANTGELFF
TRBD1 | TRBJ2-7 | TRBV29-1 | . | TGCAGCGTTGGCTTCGGCCTGACAGGGGTTTCGGGTGAGCAGTACTTC | CSVGFGLTGVSGEQYF
. | TRBJ2-7 | TRBV2 | . | TGTGCCAGTAACCGGGAGATCTCCACCTACGAGCAGTACTTC | CASNREISTYEQYF
. | TRBJ1-1 | TRBV10-1 | . | TGCGCCAGCCCCGGAGAGTCCTTGAACACTGAAGCTTTCTTT | CASPGESLNTEAFF
TRBD2 | TRBJ2-5 | TRBV25-1 | . | TGTGCCAGCAGTGAATATGGGACTAGGGGTCGAGAGACCCAGTACTTC | CASSEYGTRGRETQYF
. | TRBJ1-1 | TRBV28 | . | TGTGCCAGCAGTTCGACACAGGGATGGTTGAACACTGAAGCTTTCTTT | CASSSTQGWLNTEAFF
. | TRBJ2-3 | TRBV2 | . | TGTGCCAGCAGGGGGCGGCGGGGCGTCACAGATACGCAGTATTTT | CASRGRRGVTDTQYF
. | TRBJ1-2 | TRBV25-1 | . | TGTGCCAGCAGTCCCGGACAGCACTATGGCTACACCTTC | CASSPGQHYGYTF
TRBD1 | TRBJ2-2 | TRBV27 | . | TGTGCCAGCAGACCACAGGGGTCTGGGAACACCGGGGAGCTGTTTTTT | CASRPQGSGNTGELFF
. | TRBJ1-2 | TRBV2 | . | TGTGCCAGCACCTTTACCGACGGGAACTATGGCTACACCTTC | CASTFTDGNYGYTF
TRBD1 | TRBJ1-5 | TRBV30 | . | TGTGCCTGGGGCCGTGGGGACAGCGACAATCAGCCCCAGCATTTT | CAWGRGDSDNQPQHF
TRBD1 | TRBJ2-6 | TRBV5-1 | . | TGCGCCAGCAGCTCCGGGACAGGGCGCCCCGTCCTGACTTTC | CASSSGTGRPVLTF
TRBD1 | TRBJ2-3 | TRBV4-1 | . | TGCGCCAGCAGCCATCCGGGACAGGGGGGTGGTTATACGCAGTATTTT | CASSHPGQGGGYTQYF
TRBD2 | TRBJ2-1 | TRBV10-3 | once | TGTGCCATCAGGGAGGCGGGAGGGTCCTACAATGAGCAGTTCTTC | CAIREAGGSYNEQFF
TRBD1 | TRBJ2-7 | TRBV4-3 | . | TGCGCCAGCAGCCAAGGCTACAGGGGGGCCCGATCCTACGAGCAGTACTTC | CASSQGYRGARSYEQYF
TRBD1 | TRBJ1-3 | TRBV18 | . | TGTGCCAGCTCACCAGTGATGGACAGGGGCTCTGGAAACACCATATATTTT | CASSPVMDRGSGNTIYF
TRBD1 | TRBJ1-2 | TRBV19 | . | TGTGCCAGTAGGCGACAGGGGGACGTTAACTATGGCTACACCTTC | CASRRQGDVNYGYTF
. | TRBJ1-2 | TRBV12-5 | few | TGTGCTAGTGGTTTGCTAGTCTATGGCTACACCTTC | CASGLLVYGYTF
TRBD1 | TRBJ2-7 | TRBV5-6 | . | TGTGCCAGCAGCTACGGGACAGGGTCCTACGAGCAGTACTTC | CASSYGTGSYEQYF
TRBD1 | TRBJ2-1 | TRBV27 | . | TGTGCCAGCAGTTTCTTCCGGGACAGGGGGCTGAGGGACAATGAGCAGTTCTTC | CASSFFRDRGLRDNEQFF
TRBD2 | TRBJ2-3 | TRBV7-6 | . | TGTGCCAGCAGCTCTCCTAGCGGACCTAGCACAGATACGCAGTATTTT | CASSSPSGPSTDTQYF